This TCR beta chain was observed in a study of regulatory T cells in long-lasting Graves disease. Germline V lookup: CDR1 LGHDT, CDR2 YNNKEL (reference sequence). Trimming removed 3 bases at V and 6 bases at J, with 15 bases between. The CDR3 length is 14 residues. This clonotype has a handful of counts. Building the TCR beta libraries relied on iRepertoire HTBI primers, and CDR3 regions underwent Arm-PCR. TCRdb used MiXCR to reprocess the multiplex PCR reads, holding one entry per CDR3 protein. The table shows approximately 300,000 distinct CDR3 sequences, with approximately 20% occurring only once. As to time point: newly diagnosed GD, antithyroid drugs for less than 3 months. Scientists built the TCR library using RNA that was extracted from PBMCs.

This clonotype was obtained from a female donor with Graves disease. Sequenced material: peripheral blood mononuclear cells (PBMCs), taken at new diagnosis, from a patient treated with antithyroid drugs. The genes are TRBV3-1 and TRBJ2-7; D not resolved. The DNA for the CDR3 is TGTGCCAGCAGCCAGGTTCCGGTCGGCGGCGAGCAGTACTTC. This codes for CASSQVPVGGEQYF.